Listed below are T cell receptor beta chains from one sample, sequenced in a study of blood T cell repertoires in COVID-19. Here immunoSEQ multiplex PCR was the method, and the copy in TCRdb shows in-frame clones only, minus some. The table lists approximately 150,000 clones, around 83% of them singletons. Sequences were obtained from PBMCs or T cells enriched from blood (not recorded which). These receptors all stem from a man between 50 and 59 years old who had recovered from COVID-19. The CDR3 runs from the conserved cysteine through the conserved F or W. The D gene is left open where the match is weak. Clone size, where shown, is once, few, many, or a class for clones that have expanded.

v_call: TRBV10-3; clone_size: NA; d_call: TRBD2; cdr3_length: 18; j_call: TRBJ2-3; cdr3_aa: CAISERTSGGGITDTQYF; cdr3_nt: TGTGCCATCAGTGAACGGACTAGCGGGGGGGGCATCACAGATACGCAGTATTTT
v_call: TRBV19; clone_size: NA; d_call: TRBD2; cdr3_length: 15; j_call: TRBJ2-1; cdr3_aa: CASRPGTSGGSVQFF; cdr3_nt: TGTGCCAGTAGACCCGGGACTAGCGGGGGCAGTGTGCAGTTCTTC
v_call: TRBV6-5; clone_size: once; d_call: NA; cdr3_length: 14; j_call: TRBJ2-3; cdr3_aa: CASSYSPTADTQYF; cdr3_nt: TGTGCCAGCAGTTACTCCCCTACGGCAGATACGCAGTATTTT
v_call: TRBV4-2; clone_size: NA; d_call: NA; cdr3_length: 17; j_call: TRBJ1-6; cdr3_aa: CASSFPVVGLENSPLHF; cdr3_nt: TGTGCCAGCAGCTTCCCTGTGGTGGGTCTGGAGAATTCACCCCTCCACTTT
v_call: TRBV6-1; clone_size: NA; d_call: NA; cdr3_length: 14; j_call: TRBJ1-2; cdr3_aa: CASSEAPAAGGYTF; cdr3_nt: TGTGCCAGCAGTGAAGCGCCTGCAGCGGGCGGCTACACCTTC
v_call: TRBV19; clone_size: NA; d_call: NA; cdr3_length: 15; j_call: TRBJ1-1; cdr3_aa: CASSIGGVSNTEAFF; cdr3_nt: TGTGCCAGTAGTATAGGCGGAGTTTCGAACACTGAAGCTTTCTTT
v_call: TRBV2; clone_size: NA; d_call: NA; cdr3_length: 14; j_call: TRBJ2-3; cdr3_aa: CASSEQGNLDTQYF; cdr3_nt: TGTGCCAGCAGTGAACAGGGGAATCTCGATACGCAGTATTTT
v_call: TRBV11-2; clone_size: NA; d_call: TRBD2; cdr3_length: 16; j_call: TRBJ2-5; cdr3_aa: CASSPASGGALETQYF; cdr3_nt: TGTGCCAGCAGCCCAGCTAGCGGGGGGGCCCTAGAGACCCAGTACTTC
v_call: TRBV3-1/TRBV3-2; clone_size: NA; d_call: TRBD1; cdr3_length: 14; j_call: TRBJ1-5; cdr3_aa: CASTYGQGNQPQHF; cdr3_nt: TGTGCCAGCACCTATGGACAGGGCAATCAGCCCCAGCATTTT
v_call: TRBV7-2; clone_size: NA; d_call: NA; cdr3_length: 14; j_call: TRBJ2-7; cdr3_aa: CASSLVVAGYEQYF; cdr3_nt: TGTGCCAGCAGCTTAGTGGTAGCTGGCTACGAGCAGTACTTC
v_call: TRBV6-1; clone_size: NA; d_call: TRBD2; cdr3_length: 17; j_call: TRBJ2-3; cdr3_aa: CASSDPLLAGGPNTQYF; cdr3_nt: TGTGCCAGCAGTGACCCCTTACTAGCGGGGGGGCCGAATACGCAGTATTTT
v_call: TRBV5-1; clone_size: once; d_call: NA; cdr3_length: 13; j_call: TRBJ2-1; cdr3_aa: CASSLFSYNEQFF; cdr3_nt: TGCGCCAGCAGCTTGTTTAGCTACAATGAGCAGTTCTTC
v_call: TRBV14; clone_size: NA; d_call: NA; cdr3_length: 13; j_call: TRBJ2-3; cdr3_aa: CASSQTPTDTQYF; cdr3_nt: TGTGCCAGCAGCCAAACTCCTACAGATACGCAGTATTTT
v_call: TRBV12-3/TRBV12-4; clone_size: NA; d_call: NA; cdr3_length: 13; j_call: TRBJ2-4; cdr3_aa: CASSLEGGNIQYF; cdr3_nt: TGTGCCAGCAGCCTAGAGGGTGGAAACATTCAGTACTTC
v_call: TRBV2; clone_size: few; d_call: TRBD2; cdr3_length: 17; j_call: TRBJ2-3; cdr3_aa: CASRDGLAGRRTDTQYF; cdr3_nt: TGTGCCAGCAGGGACGGACTAGCGGGTAGAAGGACAGATACGCAGTATTTT
v_call: TRBV3-1/TRBV3-2; clone_size: NA; d_call: NA; cdr3_length: 14; j_call: TRBJ2-1; cdr3_aa: CASTFLSGGAEQFF; cdr3_nt: TGTGCCAGCACCTTTCTGTCGGGGGGCGCTGAGCAGTTCTTC
v_call: TRBV3-1/TRBV3-2; clone_size: NA; d_call: TRBD2; cdr3_length: 17; j_call: TRBJ2-1; cdr3_aa: CASSQDIGSGGYNEQFF; cdr3_nt: TGTGCCAGCAGCCAAGATATAGGTAGCGGGGGATACAATGAGCAGTTCTTC
v_call: TRBV19; clone_size: NA; d_call: NA; cdr3_length: 14; j_call: TRBJ1-2; cdr3_aa: CASSSGQIDYGYTF; cdr3_nt: TGTGCCAGTAGTTCTGGACAGATTGACTATGGCTACACCTTC
v_call: TRBV3-1/TRBV3-2; clone_size: few; d_call: NA; cdr3_length: 14; j_call: TRBJ2-7; cdr3_aa: CASSQGNRVHEQYF; cdr3_nt: TGTGCCAGCAGCCAAGGCAACAGGGTCCACGAGCAGTACTTC
v_call: TRBV3-1/TRBV3-2; clone_size: NA; d_call: NA; cdr3_length: 14; j_call: TRBJ1-1; cdr3_aa: CASTAGVQGTEAFF; cdr3_nt: TGTGCCAGCACCGCCGGGGTCCAGGGGACTGAAGCTTTCTTT
v_call: TRBV2; clone_size: once; d_call: TRBD1; cdr3_length: 15; j_call: TRBJ1-5; cdr3_aa: CASSRDRDGNQPQHF; cdr3_nt: TGTGCCAGCAGTAGGGACAGGGACGGCAATCAGCCCCAGCATTTT
v_call: TRBV7-9; clone_size: once; d_call: NA; cdr3_length: 15; j_call: TRBJ2-6; cdr3_aa: CASSSLGGGANVLTF; cdr3_nt: TGTGCCAGCAGCTCCCTCGGGGGAGGGGCCAACGTCCTGACTTTC
v_call: TRBV7-9; clone_size: NA; d_call: NA; cdr3_length: 16; j_call: TRBJ1-3; cdr3_aa: CASSLATTFSGNTIYF; cdr3_nt: TGTGCCAGCAGCTTAGCCACTACCTTCTCTGGAAACACCATATATTTT
v_call: TRBV3-1/TRBV3-2; clone_size: NA; d_call: NA; cdr3_length: 15; j_call: TRBJ2-2; cdr3_aa: CASSQPQGDTGELFF; cdr3_nt: TGTGCCAGCAGCCAGCCACAGGGAGACACCGGGGAGCTGTTTTTT